Listed here are 29 T cell receptor beta chains from one sample, sequenced in a study of blood T cell repertoires in COVID-19. Clones were sequenced by immunoSEQ multiplex PCR, and TCRdb holds only the in-frame ones, with some missing. The sample lists approximately 150,000 clones, 85% to 90% occurring once. Input material: peripheral blood. These receptors all stem from a man at least 80 years old with acute or convalescent COVID-19.

The chain recombines TRBV6-5 with TRBJ1-2; possible D gene TRBD1, 5 bases. V shed 6 bases and J shed 1 base, with 15 bases lying between them. Germline V gene data show CDR1 as MNHEY and CDR2 as SVGAGI. The CDR3 consists of 15 residues. CDR3 coding DNA: TGTGCCAGCAGCGCCCCGGGGGGGAGTAACTATGGCTACACCTTC. It yields the protein CASSAPGGSNYGYTF.

The chain is built from TRBV7-9 and TRBJ1-1; 9 bases are shared with TRBD1. The V gene's germline CDR1 is SEHNR and CDR2 FQNEAQ (reference sequence). The CDR3 is made up of 15 amino acids. V gave up 5 bases and J gave up 11 bases; unmatched junction bases: 15. The CDR3 bases are TGTGCCAGCAGCGGAGCGGGGGGGACAGGGTTTCGGGCTTTCTTT. Its translation: CASSGAGGTGFRAFF. Together with reference TRBV7-9 and TRBJ1-1, the CDR3 gives the full variable domain: DTGVSQNPRHKITKRGQNVTFRCDPISEHNRLYWYRQTLGQGPEFLTYFQNEAQLEKSRLLSDRFSAERPKGSFSTLEIQRTEQGDSAMYLCASSGAGGTGFRAFFGQGTRLTVV.

The chain joins TRBV6-4 to TRBJ1-6, with 7 bases fitting TRBD1. This CDR3 contains 16 residues. Germline trimming cut 0 bases from V and 9 bases from J; bases unmatched to any gene: 8. From germline, CDR1 is MRHNA and CDR2 SNTAGT. The CDR3 region is CASSDSSTGVGSPLHF. CDR3 coding DNA: TGTGCCAGCAGTGACTCGAGTACAGGGGTCGGTTCACCCCTCCACTTT.

This clone was seen once. The V gene is TRBV5-1, the J gene TRBJ1-6; no definite D call. V shed 5 bases and J shed 7 bases, with 10 bases lying between them. The CDR3 extends over 13 amino acids. Germline V CDR1 and CDR2: SGHRS, YFSETQ. The CDR3 reads CASSKFGNSPLHF. The CDR3 nucleotides are TGCGCCAGCAGTAAGTTCGGGAATTCACCCCTCCACTTT.

This clone was seen just once. The chain joins TRBV19 to TRBJ2-2, with 7 positions matching TRBD1. Germline CDR1 is LNHDA and CDR2 is SQIVND (reference sequence). This CDR3 comprises 13 residues. Unmatched junction bases numbered 4, after V lost 6 bases and J lost 6 bases. Written as DNA, the CDR3 is TGTGCCAGTAGAAGACAGGGCGCCGGGGAGCTGTTTTTT. Its protein product is CASRRQGAGELFF.

CDR3 in DNA: TGTGCCAGCAGGGGAGAGGGAGGGATCCACGAGCAGTACTTC. This encodes CASRGEGGIHEQYF. The chain carries TRBV28 and TRBJ2-7, with TRBD2 identical over 7 bases. V was clipped by 6 bases and J by 5 bases; unmatched bases: 10. CDR1 MDHEN and CDR2 SYDVKM come from the germline V gene. The CDR3 totals 14 residues.

J is TRBJ1-5 and V is TRBV30; TRBD1 matches 9 bases. Germline V lookup: CDR1 GTSNPN, CDR2 SVGIG (reference sequence). CDR3 size: 15 residues. After removal of 3 bases from V and 4 bases from J, the junction contained 7 bases not matched to a gene. The chain's CDR3 is CAWRDPGQGNQPQHF. For the CDR3, the DNA is TGTGCCTGGAGGGATCCGGGACAGGGTAATCAGCCCCAGCATTTT.

This chain joins TRBV10-2 and TRBJ2-3; 7 bases fit TRBD1. The V segment lost 7 bases and the J segment 4 bases; nucleotides outside the gene matches: 5. The germline CDR1 and CDR2 sequences are WSHSY and SAAADI. CDR3 length equals 13 residues. The CDR3 loop is CASIGQGADTQYF. The CDR3 DNA reads TGCGCCAGCATTGGGCAGGGGGCAGATACGCAGTATTTT.

V usage is TRBV29-1 and J usage is TRBJ1-1, with D perhaps matching TRBD1 (6 bases). Germline V gene sequence: CDR1 SQVTM, CDR2 ANQGSEA. The CDR3 runs to 13 residues. Trimming left V 6 bases short and J 1 base short, with 12 bases between. The CDR3 loop reads CSVRTTGNTEAFF. CDR3 DNA sequence: TGCAGCGTCCGGACGACAGGGAACACTGAAGCTTTCTTT.

The chain has TRBV29-1 and TRBJ1-1, with 8 bases fitting TRBD1. In germline, CDR1 is SQVTM, CDR2 ANQGSEA. J gave up 9 bases and V 7 bases, and 13 bases lay outside the gene matches. The CDR3 is 13 residues long. The CDR3 nucleotides are TGCAGCGGCGGACAGGGCTTCGCTGAAAAAGCTTTCTTT. Amino acid sequence: CSGGQGFAEKAFF. Looking up the rest from reference TRBV29-1 and TRBJ1-1 gives the full variable domain: SAVISQKPSRDICQRGTSLTIQCQVDSQVTMMFWYRQQPGQSLTLIATANQGSEATYESGFVIDKFPISRPNLTFSTLTVSNMSPEDSSIYLCSGGQGFAEKAFFGQGTRLTVV.

The chain employs TRBV7-7 and TRBJ2-5; tentatively, D is TRBD1 (6 bases). CDR3 length: 15 residues. Germline-derived CDR1 and CDR2 are SSHAT and FNYEAQ (reference sequence). Trimming took off 5 bases at V and 4 bases at J, with 17 bases between the two ends. The CDR3 reads CASSQGPKGGETQYF. The CDR3 bases are TGTGCCAGCAGCCAGGGACCTAAAGGGGGAGAGACCCAGTACTTC.

This chain joins TRBV5-1 and TRBJ1-5; D is unresolved. Germline CDR1 and CDR2: SGHRS and YFSETQ. CDR3 length equals 13 residues. V shed 0 bases and J shed 4 bases, with 5 bases lying between them. The CDR3: CASSLDINQPQHF. CDR3 in DNA: TGCGCCAGCAGCTTGGACATTAATCAGCCCCAGCATTTT.

The chain has TRBV11-3 and TRBJ2-1; 10 nucleotides match TRBD1. In germline, CDR1 is SGHNT, CDR2 YENEEA. V lost 5 bases to trimming and J lost 9 bases; unmatched junction nucleotides: 10. The CDR3 consists of 15 residues. The CDR3 here is CASSQGQGERGEQFF. CDR3 nucleotides: TGTGCCAGCAGCCAAGGACAGGGGGAGCGGGGTGAGCAGTTCTTC.

This clone was detected only once. The J gene is TRBJ2-2, the V gene TRBV29-1; TRBD1 might be the D (5 bases). This CDR3 is built from 12 residues. Trimming pared 3 bases from V and 3 bases from J, leaving 5 bases between. Germline CDR1 and CDR2: SQVTM and ANQGSEA. The CDR3 region is CSVDRDTGELFF. CDR3 coding DNA: TGCAGCGTTGACAGGGACACCGGGGAGCTGTTTTTT.

In its sample, this clone was seen a few times. The chain combines TRBV5-4 with TRBJ2-2; TRBD1 might be the D (5 bases). The V end lost 2 bases, the J end lost 7 bases, and 15 bases lay between the germline ends. The germline V gene has CDR1 SGHNT and CDR2 YYREEE (reference sequence). The CDR3 is 15 residues long. In DNA form, the CDR3 reads TGTGCCAGCAGCTTAGACAGTTCCTTACACGGGGAGCTGTTTTTT. This codes for CASSLDSSLHGELFF. The full variable domain, with the rest looked up from reference TRBV5-4 and TRBJ2-2, is ETGVTQSPTHLIKTRGQQVTLRCSSQSGHNTVSWYQQALGQGPQFIFQYYREEENGRGNFPPRFSGLQFPNYSSELNVNALELDDSALYLCASSLDSSLHGELFFGEGSRLTVL.

This clone showed up just a few times. The rearrangement joins TRBV19 to TRBJ1-5; weak D call: TRBD1 (5 bases). V was cut by 1 base and J by 7 bases, with 20 bases left in between. This CDR3 is built from 17 residues. Germline CDR1 is LNHDA and CDR2 is SQIVND (reference sequence). The CDR3: CASSIGGWQGSRQPQHF. The CDR3 DNA sequence: TGTGCCAGTAGTATAGGGGGTTGGCAGGGAAGTAGACAGCCCCAGCATTTT.

The chain joins TRBV5-1 to TRBJ2-5; perhaps TRBD2 as D (7 bases). The CDR3 totals 16 residues. Per the germline V gene, CDR1 is SGHRS and CDR2 is YFSETQ. V was cut by 0 bases and J by 5 bases, with 17 bases left in between. The CDR3 spells CASSLADGGLGETQYF. The CDR3 bases are TGCGCCAGCAGCTTGGCCGACGGGGGGCTTGGGGAGACCCAGTACTTC. Full variable domain (outside the CDR3, taken from reference TRBV5-1 and TRBJ2-5): KAGVTQTPRYLIKTRGQQVTLSCSPISGHRSVSWYQQTPGQGLQFLFEYFSETQRNKGNFPGRFSGRQFSNSRSEMNVSTLELGDSALYLCASSLADGGLGETQYFGPGTRLLVL.

This clone was counted once. This chain uses TRBV12-3 or TRBV12-4 with TRBJ2-1, with D tentatively TRBD1 (6 bases). This CDR3 spans 13 amino acids. Trimming left V 4 bases short and J 10 bases short, with 14 bases between. CDR3 bases: TGTGCCAGCAGTTCATGGACAGCAGGAGAGCAGTTCTTC. Translation: CASSSWTAGEQFF.

The chain couples TRBV28 to TRBJ1-5; 9 nucleotides align to TRBD1. Trimming at V came to 8 bases and at J to 6 bases, leaving 5 bases not matched to a gene. CDR1 is MDHEN and CDR2 is SYDVKM in the germline V gene. This CDR3 contains 13 residues. CDR3 loop: CASDTGGRQPQHF. The CDR3 coding sequence is TGTGCCAGCGATACAGGGGGCCGTCAGCCCCAGCATTTT. Using reference TRBV28 and TRBJ1-5 for the parts outside the CDR3, the full variable domain is DVKVTQSSRYLVKRTGEKVFLECVQDMDHENMFWYRQDPGLGLRLIYFSYDVKMKEKGDIPEGYSVSREKKERFSLILESASTNQTSMYLCASDTGGRQPQHFGDGTRLSIL.

For the CDR3, the DNA is TGTGCCAGCAGCTCGGGGGGGCTGGGTGAAGCTTTCTTT. Its protein is CASSSGGLGEAFF. The V and J genes are TRBV3-1 (or the pseudogene TRBV3-2) and TRBJ1-1, with TRBD1 as a possible D gene (6 bases). Trimming stripped 5 bases from V and 7 bases from J, with 14 bases between. The CDR3 sequence is 13 residues long. Germline CDR1 LGHDT, CDR2 YNNKEL (reference sequence).

The chain uses TRBV19 and TRBJ1-2, with TRBD1 matching over 11 bases. Germline CDR1 LNHDA, CDR2 SQIVND (reference sequence). The CDR3 runs to 15 residues. The V and J ends lost 6 bases and 8 bases, in that order; junction bases with no gene match: 11. This chain's CDR3 is CASRGSDRGLRGYTF. CDR3 DNA: TGTGCCAGTAGGGGCTCGGACAGGGGGCTGCGAGGCTACACCTTC.

The chain recombines TRBV7-9 with TRBJ1-3; D ambiguous. V was pared by 5 bases and J by 8 bases, with 16 bases between. The CDR3 extends over 14 amino acids. CDR1 is SEHNR, CDR2 FQNEAQ, per germline (reference sequence). CDR3 residues: CASSPFSPGYTIYF. CDR3 nucleotides: TGTGCCAGCAGCCCTTTCTCCCCGGGGTACACCATATATTTT.

The CDR3 nucleotides are TGCAGCGTTGAACTAAATCCGGGACTAGAGCAGTTCTTC. It yields the protein CSVELNPGLEQFF. The genes are TRBV29-1 and TRBJ2-1, with 7 nucleotides matching TRBD2. Germline loops: CDR1 SQVTM, CDR2 ANQGSEA. There are 13 residues in the CDR3. The junction had 8 bases not matched to a gene; V was cut back by 2 bases and J by 10 bases.

The gene calls are TRBV19 and TRBJ2-5, with 7 nucleotides matching TRBD2. The germline V gene has CDR1 LNHDA and CDR2 SQIVND (reference sequence). V was pared by 7 bases and J by 1 base, with 6 bases of the junction left unmatched. The CDR3 has 14 residues. CDR3 in amino acids: CASTPTSLQETQYF. In DNA form, the CDR3 reads TGTGCCAGTACCCCGACTAGCCTCCAAGAGACCCAGTACTTC.

The chain recombines TRBV28 with TRBJ1-2; maybe TRBD1 (5 bases). Germline V gives CDR1 MDHEN, CDR2 SYDVKM. Trimming took 6 bases from V and 8 from J, leaving 16 bases between them. This CDR3 has 13 residues. This CDR3 is CASREQARGGYTF. In DNA, the CDR3 is TGTGCCAGCAGGGAACAGGCTCGGGGGGGCTACACCTTC.

The rearrangement links TRBV15 to TRBJ2-7; 9 nucleotides match TRBD2. Germline CDR1 LNHNV, CDR2 YYDKDF (reference sequence). The junction had 3 bases not matched to a gene; V was cut back by 0 bases and J by 3 bases. This CDR3 contains 15 residues. The DNA of the CDR3 is TGTGCCACCAGCAGAGAGACTAGCGGAATCTACGAGCAGTACTTC. This translates into CATSRETSGIYEQYF.

V is TRBV4-1 and J is TRBJ2-1; D is possibly TRBD1 (5 bases). The CDR3 has 16 residues. Germline V gene sequence: CDR1 MGHRA, CDR2 YSYEKL. V was clipped by 0 bases and J by 3 bases, with 12 bases between them. CDR3 protein: CASSQDHDSHYNEQFF. The CDR3 nucleotides read TGCGCCAGCAGCCAAGATCACGACAGCCACTACAATGAGCAGTTCTTC.

The chain couples TRBV5-1 to TRBJ2-2; D gene ambiguous. V was trimmed by 3 bases and J by 1 base, leaving 10 bases between them. Germline V gives CDR1 SGHRS, CDR2 YFSETQ. The CDR3 has 15 residues. The CDR3 here is CASSSGERNTGELFF. CDR3 coding DNA: TGCGCCAGCAGCTCCGGAGAGAGGAACACCGGGGAGCTGTTTTTT.

This chain uses TRBV5-1 with TRBJ1-6, with D possibly TRBD1 on 6 matching bases. Germline values: CDR1 SGHRS, CDR2 YFSETQ. The CDR3 is made up of 15 amino acids. The V end was cut by 4 bases, the J end by 10 bases, with 18 bases between. CDR3 region: CASSEAPRGGSPLHF. The DNA of the CDR3 is TGCGCCAGCAGCGAGGCCCCTAGGGGGGGGTCACCCCTCCACTTT.